What follows are 26 T cell receptor beta chains derived from one specimen sequenced in a study of prognosis after radiotherapy for stage I lung cancer. It was by two-round multiplex PCR that TCR beta CDR3 was amplified from genomic DNA. TRBV and TRBJ genes each had their own specific primers in first-round PCR. TCRdb fed the multiplex PCR reads into MiXCR, producing one record per CDR3 protein. The profile shows about 34,000 distinct CDR3 sequences, 32% of them singletons. Sequencing was performed on PBMCs, taken before or after stereotactic body radiation therapy (not recorded which). The receptors here all came from a donor over 45 with non-small cell lung cancer.

This clonotype has ten or more counts. V and J are TRBV7-9 and TRBJ1-1, with D unresolved. V was clipped by 3 bases and J by 1 base, with 9 bases between them. This CDR3 region has 14 residues. Germline V gene lookup returns CDR1 SEHNR and CDR2 FQNEAQ (reference sequence). For the CDR3, the DNA is TGTGCCAGCAGCTTTGAAGGGAGGAACACTGAAGCTTTCTTT. It codes for CASSFEGRNTEAFF.

This clonotype showed up many times. The rearrangement joins TRBV6-1 to TRBJ1-1, with 7 bases aligning to TRBD1. The germline V gene encodes CDR1 MNHNS and CDR2 SASEGT. This CDR3 has 14 residues. Germline trimming cut 6 bases from V and 11 bases from J; bases unmatched to any gene: 15. CDR3 sequence reads: CASRKGADRNEAFF. The CDR3 DNA sequence: TGTGCCAGCAGGAAGGGGGCAGACAGGAATGAGGCTTTCTTT.

The chain carries TRBV11-1 and TRBJ1-5; no reliable D call. V lost 2 bases, J lost 11 bases, and 13 bases lay in between. This CDR3 contains 13 residues. Germline V gives CDR1 SGHAT, CDR2 FQDESV (reference sequence). The CDR3 DNA reads as TGTGCCAGCAGCTTAATACGAGGTGGAGCCCAGCATTTT. As protein: CASSLIRGGAQHF.

On this clonotype itself: Since a far larger clone is one base different, this is likely a read error. The V and J genes are TRBV7-9 and TRBJ1-4; D ambiguous. The CDR3 covers 13 residues. The germline gives CDR1 SEHNR, CDR2 FQNEAQ (reference sequence). V was shortened by 8 bases and J by 4 bases, with 11 bases between the two germline ends. The CDR3 region is CASGYFSNEKLFF. The CDR3 DNA sequence: TGTGCCAGCGGGTACTTTAGTAATGAAAAACTGTTTTTT.

This clonotype was observed many times. V usage is TRBV6-2 or TRBV6-3 and J usage is TRBJ1-1; maybe TRBD1 (5 bases). The V gene's germline CDR1 is MNHEY and CDR2 SVGEGT. CDR3 length equals 13 residues. Trimming left V 6 bases short and J 1 base short, with 9 bases between. CDR3 region: CASSRQRNTEAFF. CDR3 bases: TGTGCCAGCAGCAGACAGAGGAACACTGAAGCTTTCTTT.

The chain is built from TRBV15 and TRBJ1-2; no definite D call. V lost 0 bases to trimming and J lost 2 bases, with 7 bases between them. Germline assignment: CDR1 LNHNV and CDR2 YYDKDF (reference sequence). This CDR3 has 14 residues. The CDR3 reads CATSRDTRNYGYTF. The CDR3 DNA reads as TGTGCCACCAGCAGAGATACACGCAACTATGGCTACACCTTC.

Comments on this clonotype: No conserved phenylalanine or tryptophan is present at the end of the CDR3, so a read error is the likely explanation. The chain joins TRBV20-1 to TRBJ1-6, with D maybe TRBD1 (5 bases). Trimming took off 6 bases at V and 7 bases at J, with 13 bases between the two ends. The germline gives CDR1 DFQATT, CDR2 SNEGSKA (reference sequence). The CDR3 sequence is 13 residues long. CDR3 sequence: CSATGTVNSPLHS. The DNA for the CDR3 is TGCAGTGCCACAGGTACGGTCAATTCACCCCTCCACTCT.

This clonotype has a count of ten or more. With a much larger clone just one base away, this may be a read error. The chain is built from TRBV30 and TRBJ2-7; D possibly uses TRBD1 or TRBD2 (5 bases each). CDR3 length: 12 amino acids. V was trimmed by 2 bases and J by 3 bases, leaving 8 bases between them. Germline V gene sequence: CDR1 GTSNPN, CDR2 SVGIG (reference sequence). CDR3 nucleotides: TGTGCCTGGAGTCGGGGCGTCTACGAGCAGTACTTC. Translated, it gives CAWSRGVYEQYF.

This clonotype was detected ten times or more. The rearrangement joins TRBV12-3 or TRBV12-4 to TRBJ1-5; D is possibly TRBD1 (6 bases). V shed 5 bases and J shed 2 bases, with 13 bases lying between them. The CDR3 extends over 15 amino acids. The CDR3 spells CASSLTGMGNQPQHF. The DNA of the CDR3 is TGTGCCAGCAGTCTCACAGGGATGGGCAATCAGCCCCAGCATTTT.

This clonotype was seen a few times. With a much larger clone just one base away, this may be a read error. DNA of the CDR3: TGTGCCAGCAGTTACGGGGAGACCCAGCACTTC. This sequence encodes CASSYGETQHF. J is TRBJ2-5 and V is TRBV6-2 or TRBV6-3; D perhaps matches TRBD2 (5 bases). Germline CDR1 is MNHEY and CDR2 is SVGEGT. This CDR3 has 11 residues.

This clonotype was recorded many times. The CDR3 DNA sequence: TGCAGCGTGACGGGACTAGCGGGGGGAACAGATACGCAGTATTTT. Translating gives CSVTGLAGGTDTQYF. The rearrangement uses TRBV29-1 and TRBJ2-3; 15 positions agree with TRBD2. The length of the CDR3 is 15 residues. V shed 6 bases and J 3 bases; nucleotides not matched to a gene: 4. CDR1 is SQVTM, CDR2 ANQGSEA, per germline.

This clonotype is medium-sized in the sample. J is TRBJ1-3 and V is TRBV6-2 or TRBV6-3; D is ambiguous. Germline loops: CDR1 MNHEY, CDR2 SVGEGT. Trimming pared 5 bases from V and 2 bases from J, leaving 4 bases between. The CDR3 runs to 12 residues. The CDR3 nucleotides are TGTGCCAGCAGTAACCCTGGAAACACCATATATTTT. Residues: CASSNPGNTIYF.

This clonotype was counted many times. V is TRBV27 and J is TRBJ1-6; D unresolved. Trimming shortened V by 0 bases and J by 0 bases, and 9 bases separated the two germline ends. CDR1 and CDR2 (germline): MNHEY, SMNVEV (reference sequence). CDR3 length equals 17 residues. CDR3 bases: TGTGCCAGCAGTTTATCGCGGACTAGCTCCTATAATTCACCCCTCCACTTT. This gives the protein CASSLSRTSSYNSPLHF.

To note about this clonotype: Since a much larger clone is just one base distant, this may be a read error. This chain joins TRBV6-1 and TRBJ1-1; the D is unclear. Trimming cost V 8 bases and J 5 bases, with 12 bases left between them. The CDR3 spans 12 residues. CDR1 MNHNS and CDR2 SASEGT come from the germline V gene. CDR3 sequence (DNA): TGTGCCAGCCGAGAGGTAGTGACTGAAGCTTTCTTT. It encodes CASREVVTEAFF.

Ten or more counts support this clonotype. The chain links TRBV28 to TRBJ1-2, with D unclear. V dropped 3 bases and J dropped 3 bases, with 5 bases sitting between them. Germline loops: CDR1 MDHEN, CDR2 SYDVKM. The CDR3 spans 12 residues. The CDR3 is CASSLLYYGYTF. The CDR3 region has the DNA TGTGCCAGCAGTTTGTTGTACTATGGCTACACCTTC.

This clonotype was seen at least ten times. The chain recombines TRBV6-1 with TRBJ1-1, with 9 bases identical to TRBD1. The CDR3 sequence is 15 residues long. The germline V gene encodes CDR1 MNHNS and CDR2 SASEGT. Trimming at V came to 2 bases and at J to 8 bases, leaving 9 bases not matched to a gene. The CDR3 bases are TGTGCCAGCAGTGAACCGCCCGGGACAGGGTTGGAAGCTTTCTTT. Residues: CASSEPPGTGLEAFF.

This clonotype has a count of ten or more. The rearrangement links TRBV30 to TRBJ2-7; 9 nucleotides line up with TRBD1. The CDR3 is 15 amino acids. Germline V gene data show CDR1 as GTSNPN and CDR2 as SVGIG (reference sequence). J gave up 5 bases and V 1 base, and 9 bases lay outside the gene matches. The CDR3: CAWSEPGQGNDEQYF. DNA of the CDR3: TGTGCCTGGAGTGAACCGGGACAGGGAAACGACGAGCAGTACTTC.

J is TRBJ2-7 and V is TRBV27; 7 nucleotides match TRBD2. The ends lost 6 bases at V and 0 bases at J; junction bases unmatched: 8. Germline CDR1 and CDR2: MNHEY and SMNVEV (reference sequence). The CDR3 has 15 amino acids. CDR3 DNA: TGTGCCAGCAGCCCGCCCGGGGGGACCTCCTACGAGCAGTACTTC. This codes for CASSPPGGTSYEQYF.

This clonotype was seen repeatedly, ten times or more. The rearrangement joins TRBV10-3 to TRBJ2-2; 9 nucleotides match TRBD1. CDR3 length: 18 amino acids. After removal of 10 bases from V and 0 bases from J, the junction contained 15 bases not matched to a gene. Per germline, CDR1 ENHRY and CDR2 SYGVKD. The CDR3 coding sequence is TGTGCCAGTAAACCGGGACAGGGATCCCCTTCGAACACCGGGGAGCTGTTTTTT. Translating gives CASKPGQGSPSNTGELFF.

The sample holds one count of this clonotype. The genes are TRBV20-1 and TRBJ2-3; 9 bases map to TRBD2. The CDR3 extends over 14 amino acids. V shed 6 bases, J shed 1 base, and the junction held 5 bases outside the gene matches. CDR1 and CDR2 (germline): DFQATT, SNEGSKA (reference sequence). The CDR3 sequence: CSAPTSGRTDTQYF. DNA for the CDR3: TGCAGTGCGCCTACTAGCGGGCGCACAGATACGCAGTATTTT.

This clonotype was counted many times. V is TRBV6-5 and J is TRBJ2-4; weak D call: TRBD1 (5 bases). V was clipped by 4 bases and J by 1 base, with 11 bases between them. Germline values: CDR1 MNHEY, CDR2 SVGAGI. The CDR3 runs 15 residues. The CDR3 loop is CASSSSKGAKNIQYF. CDR3 sequence (DNA): TGTGCCAGCAGTTCCTCTAAGGGGGCCAAAAACATTCAGTACTTC.

In this sample, this clonotype turned up many times. The chain links TRBV11-2 to TRBJ2-4, with no clear D. The CDR3 covers 14 residues. V was clipped by 1 base and J by 4 bases, with 8 bases between them. Germline CDR1 SGHAT, CDR2 FQNNGV. The CDR3 DNA follows: TGTGCCAGCAGCTTAGGACTGTATAAAAACATTCAGTACTTC. It yields the protein CASSLGLYKNIQYF. Looking up the rest from reference TRBV11-2 and TRBJ2-4 gives the full variable domain: EAGVAQSPRYKIIEKRQSVAFWCNPISGHATLYWYQQILGQGPKLLIQFQNNGVVDDSQLPKDRFSAERLKGVDSTLKIQPAKLEDSAVYLCASSLGLYKNIQYFGAGTRLSVL.

This clonotype was recorded many times. This may be a read error: a much more frequent sequence differs by one nucleotide. V is TRBV6-2 or TRBV6-3 and J is TRBJ1-5, with D possibly being TRBD1 (6 bases). The CDR3 runs to 15 residues. Germline loops: CDR1 MNHEY, CDR2 SVGEGT. The CDR3 DNA reads TGTGTCAGCAGCCAAACAGGGATTTGGAGTCAGCCCCAGCATTTT. Translating it yields CVSSQTGIWSQPQHF.

This clonotype is categorized as medium-sized. This rearrangement joins TRBV6-6 to TRBJ1-6; no clear D gene. Trimming took off 0 bases at V and 7 bases at J, with 16 bases between the two ends. This CDR3 is 17 amino acids long. Per the germline V gene, CDR1 is MNHNY and CDR2 is SVGAGI (reference sequence). CDR3 DNA sequence: TGTGCCAGCAGTTACTCGAGTTCGGGCACGGGGAATTCACCCCTCCACTTT. This translates into CASSYSSSGTGNSPLHF.

Regarding this clonotype: Since a far larger clone is one base different, this is likely a read error. The chain joins TRBV6-8 to TRBJ2-7; a weak D match, TRBD1 (6 bases). With 6 bases removed from V and 3 bases from J, the gap between germline ends came to 12 bases. The CDR3 spans 13 residues. CDR1 is MNHGY and CDR2 is SAAAGT in the germline V gene. CDR3 DNA: TGTGCCAGCAGGCCCGGGACACACTACGAGCAGTACTTC. Translation: CASRPGTHYEQYF.

Comment on this clonotype: This sequence may be a read error, since a much larger clone differs from it by one base. This CDR3 reads CASTRTRNQPQHF. The DNA of the CDR3 is TGTGCCAGCACCAGGACTAGAAATCAGCCCCAGCATTTT. This chain connects TRBV6-1 to TRBJ1-5; D unclear. V lost 7 bases and J 4 bases, leaving 11 bases between the germline ends. CDR1 and CDR2 (germline): MNHNS, SASEGT. CDR3 length: 13 amino acids.